This TCR beta chain is drawn from a study of blood T cell repertoires in COVID-19. Across the study: The cDNA or gDNA used as material had been derived from T cells, B-cell-depleted T cells, or PBMCs.

Germline V gene lookup returns CDR1 LNHDA and CDR2 SQIVND (reference sequence). The CDR3 loop spans 17 amino acids. The V end lost 3 bases, the J end lost 9 bases, and 24 bases lay between the germline ends. Libraries were prepared by immunoSEQ multiplex PCR; TCRdb keeps only in-frame clonotypes and omits some of them. In the table there are over 200,000 clones, approximately 88% of which are singletons. This TCR was sampled from a woman aged 40 to 50 with acute COVID-19. The V gene is TRBV19, the J gene TRBJ2-4, with D tentatively TRBD2 (5 bases). Sample: PBMCs or T cells enriched from blood (not recorded which). In DNA, the CDR3 is TGTGCCAGTAGTATTCCCGGGCCCGGGATTTCCCTAAGCATTCAGTACTTC. Translated, it gives CASSIPGPGISLSIQYF.